Listed below are T cell receptor beta chains from one sample, sequenced in a study of blood T cell repertoires in COVID-19. Generated by immunoSEQ multiplex PCR, the TCRdb table keeps only in-frame clones and is missing some. Here the sample spans 250,000 to 400,000 clones, approximately 87% being singletons. Sequencing was performed on PBMCs or T cells enriched from blood (not recorded which). The receptors originated from a woman younger than 45 who had recovered from COVID-19. Each CDR3 is given with its conserved first and last residue. The D gene is left open where the match is weak. Size is stated for part of the rows, as once, few or many counts, or as a class when the clone is expanded.

>NA|TRBJ1-4|TRBV29-1|few
TGCAGCGTTTGCTGGCGGGCAGATGAAAAACTGTTTTTT
CSVCWRADEKLFF
>NA|TRBJ1-2|TRBV28|few
TGTGCCAGCAGTTTTATAGCTAACTATGGCTACACCTTC
CASSFIANYGYTF
>NA|TRBJ2-7|TRBV27|NA
TGTGCCAGCAGTCCCACCCTGGGCAGCTACGAGCAGTACTTC
CASSPTLGSYEQYF
>NA|TRBJ2-5|TRBV3-1/TRBV3-2|NA
TGTGCCAGCAGCCATTGGCAGGGGGAGACCCAGTACTTC
CASSHWQGETQYF
>NA|TRBJ1-4|TRBV2|NA
TGTGCCAGCAGTGAAATCGCAGGGGCTAATGAAAAACTGTTTTTT
CASSEIAGANEKLFF
>NA|TRBJ1-5|TRBV5-5|NA
TGTGCCAGCAGCTCTACAGGTAGCAATCAGCCCCAGCATTTT
CASSSTGSNQPQHF
>TRBD1|TRBJ1-6|TRBV4-1|NA
TGCGCCAGTCGGGACAGGGGCGTTTCACCCCTCCACTTT
CASRDRGVSPLHF
>NA|TRBJ1-6|TRBV28|NA
TGTGCCAGCAGTTTAAATCAGGGTTCACCCCTCCACTTT
CASSLNQGSPLHF
>NA|TRBJ2-3|TRBV6-2/TRBV6-3|NA
TGTGCCAGCAGTTACCCGGCTAACGAGGCGCAGTATTTT
CASSYPANEAQYF
>NA|TRBJ1-1|TRBV4-2|NA
TGTGCCAGCAGTCGAACAGACAGAGCTTCGAACACTGAAGCTTTCTTT
CASSRTDRASNTEAFF
>NA|TRBJ1-5|TRBV24-1|NA
TGTGCCACCAGTGACCTGTCGGGAGCCCAGCATTTT
CATSDLSGAQHF
>NA|TRBJ1-2|TRBV3-1/TRBV3-2|NA
TGTGCCAGCAGCCTCACGCCCCCGGGGGTTGGCTACACCTTC
CASSLTPPGVGYTF
>TRBD1|TRBJ2-1|TRBV6-5|NA
TGTGCCAGCACTCGACAGGGGGCGCGGTATGAGCAGTTCTTC
CASTRQGARYEQFF
>TRBD2|TRBJ2-3|TRBV28|NA
TGTGCCAGCAAACCAGGCCTGCGGGGGGCCGGGGATACGCAGTATTTT
CASKPGLRGAGDTQYF
>TRBD1|TRBJ1-6|TRBV5-6|NA
TGTGCCAGCAGCGTGGGACAGATGAGCTCCTATAATTCACCCCTCCACTTT
CASSVGQMSSYNSPLHF
>TRBD1|TRBJ1-2|TRBV7-9|NA
TGTGCCAGCAGCTGGCCCCTACTGGACAGGGGAGGAGGTGGCTACACCTTC
CASSWPLLDRGGGGYTF
>NA|TRBJ1-5|TRBV7-2|NA
TGTGCCAGCAGCTTAGGGGCAGGGCCACAGCCCCAGCATTTT
CASSLGAGPQPQHF
>TRBD2|TRBJ2-7|TRBV29-1|NA
TGCAGCGTTGAAGAAGGGGCGGGACTACCCGGCGAGCAGTACTTC
CSVEEGAGLPGEQYF
>NA|TRBJ1-1|TRBV28|NA
TGTGCCAGCAGTTTAGATGGGCCCCCTGAAGCTTTCTTT
CASSLDGPPEAFF
>TRBD1|TRBJ2-1|TRBV5-1|NA
TGCGCCAGCAGCTTGGAGGGGGCAGGAAAGTTCTTC
CASSLEGAGKFF
>NA|TRBJ2-7|TRBV7-9|NA
TGTGCCAGCAGCCCCCTGGACAGAGGTGGCGAGCAGTACTTC
CASSPLDRGGEQYF
>TRBD2|TRBJ2-3|TRBV5-1|NA
TGCGCCAGCAGCTTGCCGGGACTAGCGGGGGCAGATACGCAGTATTTT
CASSLPGLAGADTQYF
>NA|TRBJ1-6|TRBV5-5|NA
TGTGCCAGCGGTACAGGGTACCTTTCCTATAATTCACCCCTCCACTTT
CASGTGYLSYNSPLHF
>TRBD1|TRBJ2-5|TRBV5-8|NA
TGTGCCAGCACCTACAGGGGTTGGGAGACCCAGTACTTC
CASTYRGWETQYF
>TRBD1|TRBJ1-1|TRBV11-1|NA
TGTGCCAGCAGCTTGGGACAGGGATACACTGAAGCTTTCTTT
CASSLGQGYTEAFF
>TRBD1|TRBJ2-7|TRBV2|NA
TGTGCCAGCAGTTATCTAGGGGGCCTTTCCTCCTACGAGCAGTACTTC
CASSYLGGLSSYEQYF
>NA|TRBJ1-3|TRBV28|NA
TGTGCCAGTCAGGGTGGGGCTCCTGGAAACACCATATATTTT
CASQGGAPGNTIYF
>NA|TRBJ1-2|TRBV7-8|NA
TGTGCCAGCAGCTTAGCACCCGGGATAAGCTATGGCTACACCTTC
CASSLAPGISYGYTF
>TRBD1|TRBJ2-7|TRBV28|NA
TGTGCCAGCAGTTCAGGGGGCTCCCCTCTCGAGCAGTACTTC
CASSSGGSPLEQYF
>TRBD1|TRBJ2-1|TRBV11-3|NA
TGTGCCAGCAGCTCCAGGGACAGCAATGAGCAGTTCTTC
CASSSRDSNEQFF
>TRBD1|TRBJ1-1|TRBV7-9|NA
TGTGCCAGCAGCGCAAGCCAGGGGGCGTTAGGCACTGAAGCTTTCTTT
CASSASQGALGTEAFF
>NA|TRBJ2-7|TRBV29-1|NA
TGCAGCGTCGGAGGAGGGGCGTCCTACGAGCAGTACTTC
CSVGGGASYEQYF
>TRBD2|TRBJ2-2|TRBV4-3|once
TGCGCCAGCAGCCAGCTCGCGGGACTAGCGGGGCCGAACACCGGGGAGCTGTTTTTT
CASSQLAGLAGPNTGELFF
>NA|TRBJ1-1|TRBV19|once
TGTGCCAGTAGTGCGTACTCAGGGATGTACACTGAAGCTTTCTTT
CASSAYSGMYTEAFF
>TRBD1|TRBJ1-6|TRBV2|NA
TGTGCCAGCAGTGAACGTTTGACAGGGCATAATTCACCCCTCCACTTT
CASSERLTGHNSPLHF
>TRBD1|TRBJ1-5|TRBV5-4|NA
TGTGCCAGCAGCCTGGACAGGAATCAGCCCCAGCATTTT
CASSLDRNQPQHF
>TRBD1|TRBJ2-4|TRBV11-2|NA
TGTGCCAGCAGCTCCCGGGACAGTAAAAACATTCAGTACTTC
CASSSRDSKNIQYF
>TRBD2|TRBJ2-3|TRBV19|NA
TGTGCCAGTAGTGGGACTAGCGGGGGACACCCCAGCACAGATACGCAGTATTTT
CASSGTSGGHPSTDTQYF
>TRBD1|TRBJ1-5|TRBV7-2|NA
TGTGCCAGCAGCGCCCGGACAGGGGATCAACAGCCCCAGCATTTT
CASSARTGDQQPQHF
>NA|TRBJ2-5|TRBV6-1|NA
TGTGCCAGCAGTGAAGGAACGCGAGGGGAGACCCAGTACTTC
CASSEGTRGETQYF
>NA|TRBJ1-3|TRBV4-1|NA
TGCGCCAGCAGCCAAGATGCAGGGTGGGGAAACACCATATATTTT
CASSQDAGWGNTIYF
>NA|TRBJ1-2|TRBV28|NA
TGTGCCAGCAGTGGACTTTCTCGGACGAGTGGCTACACCTTC
CASSGLSRTSGYTF
>NA|TRBJ1-6|TRBV6-2/TRBV6-3|once
TGTGCCAGCAGCCTCCCCCCGGACATTATATCAGATTCACCCCTCCACTTT
CASSLPPDIISDSPLHF
>TRBD1|TRBJ1-5|TRBV15|NA
TGTGCCACCAGCAGAGATTCTATTAGGGACAGCTTTAATCAGCCCCAGCATTTT
CATSRDSIRDSFNQPQHF
>NA|TRBJ1-5|TRBV7-8|once
TGTGCCAGCAGCTCACAGGGACAATCCAATCAGCCCCAGCATTTT
CASSSQGQSNQPQHF
>TRBD1|TRBJ2-2|TRBV30|NA
TGTGCCTGGAGTCGGTCCCAGGGGGCGAACACCGGGGAGCTGTTTTTT
CAWSRSQGANTGELFF
>TRBD1|TRBJ1-5|TRBV6-5|NA
TGTGCCAGCAGGACAGGGGGCCTTAGCAATCAGCCCCAGCATTTT
CASRTGGLSNQPQHF
>NA|TRBJ2-1|TRBV19|NA
TGTGCCAGTAAGTTTACGGGGGTTAGCTCCTACAATGAGCAGTTCTTC
CASKFTGVSSYNEQFF
>NA|TRBJ2-2|TRBV6-5|NA
TGTGCCAGCACCCGGGACACTCACACCGGGGAACTGTTTTTT
CASTRDTHTGELFF
>NA|TRBJ2-3|TRBV6-5|NA
TGTGCCAGCAGGGACAGCCCCACAGATACGCAGTATTTT
CASRDSPTDTQYF
>TRBD1|TRBJ2-5|TRBV5-8|NA
TGTGCCAGCAGCTTGACAGGGGACGCCTTCCCATCGGGGACCCAGTACTTC
CASSLTGDAFPSGTQYF
>NA|TRBJ1-2|TRBV2|NA
TGTGCCAGCAGTCACAGGATCTATGGCTACACCTTC
CASSHRIYGYTF